A single sample is the source of the 21 T cell receptor beta chains below, sequenced in a study of Tregs in tolerant kidney transplant recipients. The table came from immunoSEQ multiplex PCR; TCRdb's copy has only in-frame clones and leaves some out. The sample lists 90,000 to 120,000 clones, around 90% occurring once. Sequenced material: CD4+ T cells from blood, taken before the transplant. These receptors were collected from a human donor who received a combined kidney and bone marrow transplant.

V and J are TRBV5-1 and TRBJ1-2, with D uncertain. Deletions cut 0 bases from V and 8 bases from J, with 8 bases between. Per germline, CDR1 SGHRS and CDR2 YFSETQ. The CDR3 runs 12 residues. CDR3 in DNA: TGCGCCAGCAGCTTGGAAGCGGACGGCTACACCTTC. As protein: CASSLEADGYTF.

The V and J genes are TRBV2 and TRBJ2-1; D ambiguous. V was cut by 4 bases and J by 6 bases, with 7 bases left in between. CDR1 and CDR2 (germline): SNHLY, FYNNEI. The CDR3 extends over 12 amino acids. The CDR3 spells CASSGDFNEQFF. CDR3 in DNA: TGTGCCAGCAGTGGTGACTTCAATGAGCAGTTCTTC.

The chain couples TRBV28 to TRBJ1-5; possibly TRBD1 for D (5 bases). The germline V gene has CDR1 MDHEN and CDR2 SYDVKM. The CDR3 extends over 15 amino acids. Trimming removed 4 bases from V and 3 bases from J, with 13 bases in between. The CDR3 DNA follows: TGTGCCAGCAGTTCCCAGGTCAGGGACAATCAGCCCCAGCATTTT. The encoded protein is CASSSQVRDNQPQHF.

The rearrangement uses TRBV29-1 and TRBJ1-1; weak D call: TRBD1 (6 bases). The germline V gene encodes CDR1 SQVTM and CDR2 ANQGSEA. The CDR3 loop spans 14 amino acids. V lost 6 bases, J lost 3 bases, and 17 bases lay in between. The CDR3 region is CSVGGQGVYTEAFF. The CDR3 DNA reads TGCAGCGTCGGGGGGCAGGGAGTCTACACTGAAGCTTTCTTT.

V is TRBV6-6 and J is TRBJ2-2; D not certain. Per germline, CDR1 MNHNY and CDR2 SVGAGI (reference sequence). V lost 8 bases and J lost 4, with 11 bases in between. CDR3 length: 13 amino acids. The DNA of the CDR3 is TGTGCCAGCGAGCGCCCATCCACCGGGGAGCTGTTTTTT. Translated, it gives CASERPSTGELFF.

The V gene is TRBV29-1, the J gene TRBJ1-4; possible D gene TRBD1, 5 bases. Germline CDR1 is SQVTM and CDR2 is ANQGSEA. The CDR3 extends over 14 amino acids. Trimming stripped 4 bases from V and 6 bases from J, with 15 bases between. The CDR3 reads CSVGLPGRDEKLFF. The CDR3 bases are TGCAGCGTTGGTCTGCCAGGGAGGGATGAAAAACTGTTTTTT.

This clone has only one observation. CDR3 nucleotide sequence: TGTGCCAGCAGTGAAGTTCGGCCTAGCGGGGGGTCAGATACGCAGTATTTT. It codes for CASSEVRPSGGSDTQYF. V and J are TRBV2 and TRBJ2-3; 11 bases map to TRBD2. The germline V gene has CDR1 SNHLY and CDR2 FYNNEI. The CDR3 runs 17 residues. V shed 1 base, J shed 4 bases, and the junction held 7 bases outside the gene matches.

This sequence joins TRBV5-1 and TRBJ1-2; D is perhaps TRBD1 (5 bases). V gave up 0 bases and J gave up 1 base, with 7 bases separating them. This CDR3 has 14 amino acids. The V gene's germline CDR1 is SGHRS and CDR2 YFSETQ. CDR3 amino acids: CASSLGQLNYGYTF. The CDR3 DNA sequence: TGCGCCAGCAGCTTGGGACAGCTTAACTATGGCTACACCTTC.

This chain connects TRBV7-2 to TRBJ2-7; D remains ambiguous. The CDR3 consists of 13 residues. Looked up from germline, CDR1 is SGHTA and CDR2 is FQGNSA. V was shortened by 1 base and J by 3 bases, with 7 bases between the two germline ends. CDR3 DNA: TGTGCCAGCAGCTTAGTTGGCGGCTACGAGCAGTACTTC. Residues: CASSLVGGYEQYF.

This sequence joins TRBV5-6 and TRBJ1-2; unclear D gene. V was trimmed by 0 bases and J by 1 base, leaving 10 bases between them. The CDR3 contains 15 residues. In germline, CDR1 is SGHDT, CDR2 YYEEEE. CDR3 residues: CASSLGARDNYGYTF. CDR3 in DNA: TGTGCCAGCAGCTTGGGGGCCCGGGATAACTATGGCTACACCTTC.

The chain joins TRBV5-5 to TRBJ2-3; 7 bases line up with TRBD2. The CDR3 length is 14 residues. Germline lookup yields CDR1 SGHKS and CDR2 YYEKEE (reference sequence). V dropped 5 bases and J dropped 2; count of bases not matched to a gene: 5. Here the CDR3 reads CASSPGDYTDTQYF. The CDR3 region has the DNA TGTGCCAGCAGTCCGGGGGACTACACAGATACGCAGTATTTT.

The genes are TRBV5-1 and TRBJ1-4; 8 bases align to TRBD1. From germline, CDR1 is SGHRS and CDR2 YFSETQ. This CDR3 has 14 residues. J was trimmed by 7 bases and V by 2 bases; bases with no gene match: 4. This CDR3 is CASSFAGGGEKLFF. CDR3 sequence (DNA): TGCGCCAGCAGCTTTGCAGGGGGCGGTGAAAAACTGTTTTTT. Full variable domain (outside the CDR3, taken from reference TRBV5-1 and TRBJ1-4): KAGVTQTPRYLIKTRGQQVTLSCSPISGHRSVSWYQQTPGQGLQFLFEYFSETQRNKGNFPGRFSGRQFSNSRSEMNVSTLELGDSALYLCASSFAGGGEKLFFGSGTQLSVL.

There are a few counts of this clone. The V gene is TRBV19, the J gene TRBJ1-2; D not certain. The CDR3 covers 10 residues. Germline values: CDR1 LNHDA, CDR2 SQIVND (reference sequence). V was cut by 7 bases and J by 7 bases, with 7 bases left in between. Here the CDR3 reads CASKGSGYTF. In nucleotides, the CDR3 is TGTGCCAGTAAAGGGAGTGGCTACACCTTC.

The chain couples TRBV7-2 to TRBJ2-3, with 9 bases aligning to TRBD2. The junction had 10 bases not matched to a gene; V was cut back by 5 bases and J by 4 bases. The CDR3 is 16 residues long. CDR1 is SGHTA and CDR2 is FQGNSA in the germline V gene. The CDR3 region has the DNA TGTGCCAGCAGCGAGACCTCCGGGACTAGCTCAGATACGCAGTATTTT. It codes for CASSETSGTSSDTQYF.

V gene TRBV30 combines with J gene TRBJ2-7; D remains unclear. V was cut by 3 bases and J by 7 bases, with 10 bases left in between. The length of the CDR3 is 11 residues. Germline V lookup: CDR1 GTSNPN, CDR2 SVGIG (reference sequence). This CDR3 is CAWRFTGEQYF. The CDR3 bases are TGTGCCTGGAGGTTTACCGGGGAGCAGTACTTC.

The chain joins TRBV5-1 to TRBJ2-5; TRBD2 agrees at 9 bases. CDR3 size: 16 residues. Trimming removed 4 bases from V and 4 bases from J; junction bases left unmatched: 11. CDR1 is SGHRS and CDR2 is YFSETQ in the germline V gene. The CDR3 reads CASSPRGGGAGETQYF. CDR3 sequence (DNA): TGCGCCAGCAGCCCTCGTGGCGGGGGGGCGGGAGAGACCCAGTACTTC.

The rearrangement uses TRBV10-3 and TRBJ2-7; 12 bases line up with TRBD1. The length of the CDR3 is 15 residues. The junction had 9 bases not matched to a gene; V was cut back by 11 bases and J by 1 base. Germline lookup yields CDR1 ENHRY and CDR2 SYGVKD. CDR3 bases: TGTGCCTCAGAGCGGGGACAGGGGGCTTCCTACGAGCAGTACTTC. This encodes CASERGQGASYEQYF.

The chain recombines TRBV6-1 with TRBJ1-1; no clear D. Germline V gene lookup returns CDR1 MNHNS and CDR2 SASEGT. This CDR3 has 13 amino acids. The DNA of the CDR3 is TGTGCAGTGGAGGCCAAGAGGGACACTGAAGCTTTCTTT. It encodes CAVEAKRDTEAFF.

The chain carries TRBV5-1 and TRBJ2-1; D is possibly TRBD2 (5 bases). The germline V and J ends were trimmed by 6 bases and 8 bases, with 21 bases remaining between them. The CDR3 runs to 15 residues. In germline, CDR1 is SGHRS, CDR2 YFSETQ. CDR3 DNA: TGCGCCAGCATCAAAGGGAGCGGTTACAATCATGAGCAGTTCTTC. Translated: CASIKGSGYNHEQFF.

The V and J genes are TRBV6-5 and TRBJ2-3, with 9 bases identical to TRBD1. V lost 2 bases, J lost 6 bases, and 3 bases stayed unmatched. Germline CDR1 reads MNHEY; CDR2 reads SVGAGI. This CDR3 is built from 14 residues. The CDR3 is CASSYNRGPDTQYF. CDR3 nucleotides: TGTGCCAGCAGTTACAACAGGGGGCCCGATACGCAGTATTTT.

This clone has only a few counts. The chain employs TRBV5-5 and TRBJ1-5; D is perhaps TRBD1 (5 bases). The CDR3 has 14 residues. The V end was cut by 0 bases, the J end by 3 bases, with 7 bases between. Germline V gene sequence: CDR1 SGHKS, CDR2 YYEKEE (reference sequence). The CDR3 DNA is TGTGCCAGCAGCTTGGCCAGGGCCAATCAGCCCCAGCATTTT. It specifies CASSLARANQPQHF. The complete variable domain, with remaining parts taken from reference TRBV5-5 and TRBJ1-5, reads DAGVTQSPTHLIKTRGQQVTLRCSPISGHKSVSWYQQVLGQGPQFIFQYYEKEERGRGNFPDRFSARQFPNYSSELNVNALLLGDSALYLCASSLARANQPQHFGDGTRLSIL.